The T cell receptor (beta chain) described here comes from a study of vaccination and CD4 T cells after COVID-19. Looking at the study overall: Comprising six males and four females, the convalescent participants counted two Hispanic individuals among them. Notes on the study in general: The median SARS-CoV-2-reactive clonotype number increased from approximately 21 to 40, without statistical significance.

This sample's treatment: roughly 10-day PBMC culture with coronavirus spike peptide pools or control peptides (ViraFEST assay). Oncomine TCR Beta short-read sequencing was applied to DNA from cultured CD4+ T cells. Genomic DNA was isolated from cultured CD4+ T cells. From the PCR reads, TCRdb called clonotypes with MiXCR, one entry per CDR3 protein. The table lists about 11,000 distinct CDR3 sequences, around 41% of them singletons, with around 10% in the top ten. Note on this clonotype: What it binds is unknown.

There are 17 residues in the CDR3. V was pared by 6 bases and J by 4 bases, with 14 bases of the junction left unmatched. The germline gives CDR1 MGHDK, CDR2 SYGVNS. The TCR comes from a human donor who had recovered from COVID-19. The chain uses TRBV25-1 and TRBJ2-1, with 8 nucleotides matching TRBD1. This specimen consisted of CD4+ T cells from blood, cultured in vitro, obtained after SARS-CoV-2 vaccination. The CDR3 DNA follows: TGTGCCAGCAGCAGACGACGGTCGACAGGGGTATACAATGAGCAGTTCTTC. Amino acid sequence: CASSRRRSTGVYNEQFF.